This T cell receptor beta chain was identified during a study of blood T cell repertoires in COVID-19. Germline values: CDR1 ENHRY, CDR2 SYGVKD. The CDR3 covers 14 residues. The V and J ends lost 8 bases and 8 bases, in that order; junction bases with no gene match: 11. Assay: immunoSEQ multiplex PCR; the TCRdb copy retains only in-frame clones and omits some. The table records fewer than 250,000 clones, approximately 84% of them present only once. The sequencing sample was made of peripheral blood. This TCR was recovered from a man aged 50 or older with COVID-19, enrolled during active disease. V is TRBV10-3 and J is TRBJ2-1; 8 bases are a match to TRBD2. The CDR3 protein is CAILRGEAGDEQFF. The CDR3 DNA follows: TGTGCCATCTTACGAGGGGAAGCGGGAGATGAGCAGTTCTTC.